This T cell receptor beta chain was sequenced for a study of T-cell reconstitution after alpha-beta-depleted transplantation in children. Points from the study as a whole: A year had passed since transplant, and T-cell counts and diversity by then came mostly from newly produced T cells. Where alpha-beta T cells came from about two months after transplant was reportedly several hundred expanded graft clones.

This sample's TCRbeta library carried unique molecular identifier barcodes. TCRdb passed the PCR reads through MiXCR, listing each CDR3 protein once. This table has almost 500,000 distinct CDR3 sequences, about 10% appearing once. This clonotype was detected ten times or more. What it recognizes is unknown. Germline CDR1 and CDR2: SGHDT and YYEEEE. With 1 base clipped from V and 2 bases from J, the junction kept 5 bases outside the gene matches. The CDR3 runs 16 residues. The V call is TRBV5-6, the J call TRBJ2-3; 9 bases are a match to TRBD2. The source of this sequence is a child aged 2 to 15 with inherited bone marrow failure, due to receive a stem cell transplant. This specimen consisted of PBMCs, obtained before TCRalphabeta/CD19-depleted stem cell transplant. For the CDR3, the DNA is TGTGCCAGCAGCTTGAACCTAGCGGGGCTCACAGATACGCAGTATTTT. Encoded protein: CASSLNLAGLTDTQYF.